The 14 T cell receptor beta chains below were found in one sample sequenced in a study of T cell changes during pregnancy in multiple sclerosis. Data came from immunoSEQ multiplex PCR; TCRdb stores just in-frame clones and leaves some out. Altogether about 77,000 clones are present, 89% being singletons, with the ten largest covering around 2%. Sequencing used peripheral blood, obtained before pregnancy. These receptors came from a female donor with multiple sclerosis, enrolled in a pregnancy study.

V is TRBV5-1 and J is TRBJ2-5; tentatively, D is TRBD2 (6 bases). Between the trimmed V and J ends, which lost 3 bases and 0 bases, there was a span of 9 bases. The germline V gene has CDR1 SGHRS and CDR2 YFSETQ. The CDR3 totals 14 residues. CDR3 region: CASSYRDYQETQYF. The CDR3 DNA reads as TGCGCCAGCAGCTATCGGGACTACCAAGAGACCCAGTACTTC.

CDR3 residues: CASSMGSGTGEETQYF. CDR3 bases: TGTGCCAGTAGTATGGGATCCGGGACAGGGGAAGAGACCCAGTACTTC. V is TRBV19 and J is TRBJ2-5; 10 bases agree with TRBD1. The CDR3 length is 16 residues. Germline assignment: CDR1 LNHDA and CDR2 SQIVND (reference sequence). With V trimmed by 3 bases and J by 3 bases, 7 bases remained unmatched.

The chain links TRBV7-3 to TRBJ1-6, with D possibly being TRBD1 (5 bases). V was clipped by 2 bases and J by 7 bases, with 12 bases between them. Germline CDR1 is SGHTA and CDR2 is FQGTGA. The CDR3 runs to 15 residues. CDR3 sequence: CASSLGAGRNSPLHF. The CDR3 DNA follows: TGTGCCAGCAGCTTAGGGGCAGGGAGGAATTCACCCCTCCACTTT.

This chain connects TRBV2 to TRBJ2-5; D gene uncertain. This CDR3 is 14 amino acids long. In germline, CDR1 is SNHLY, CDR2 FYNNEI. Deletions cut 1 base from V and 0 bases from J, with 6 bases between. The CDR3 DNA reads as TGTGCCAGCAGTGAAGAGAGTTACCAAGAGACCCAGTACTTC. Protein sequence: CASSEESYQETQYF.

The chain couples TRBV19 to TRBJ1-3; D remains ambiguous. CDR1 LNHDA and CDR2 SQIVND come from the germline V gene (reference sequence). The CDR3 sequence is 15 residues long. Trimming left V 8 bases short and J 0 bases short, with 14 bases between. CDR3 nucleotides: TGTGCCAGTCCGGGCGGGAAATACTCTGGAAACACCATATATTTT. This sequence encodes CASPGGKYSGNTIYF. The full variable domain, with the rest looked up from reference TRBV19 and TRBJ1-3, is DGGITQSPKYLFRKEGQNVTLSCEQNLNHDAMYWYRQDPGQGLRLIYYSQIVNDFQKGDIAEGYSVSREKKESFPLTVTSAQKNPTAFYLCASPGGKYSGNTIYFGEGSWLTVV.

The chain is built from TRBV6-6 and TRBJ1-4, with 7 bases lining up with TRBD1. The junction had 10 bases not matched to a gene; V was cut back by 7 bases and J by 8 bases. Germline V gives CDR1 MNHNY, CDR2 SVGAGI (reference sequence). The CDR3 runs 14 residues. CDR3 amino acids: CASTGGGALEKLFF. The CDR3 DNA follows: TGTGCCAGCACAGGAGGGGGCGCGCTGGAAAAACTGTTTTTT.

This sequence joins TRBV5-1 and TRBJ2-7; 7 nucleotides line up with TRBD1. Per the germline V gene, CDR1 is SGHRS and CDR2 is YFSETQ. Trimming cost V 4 bases and J 2 bases; bases outside gene matches: 9. This CDR3 contains 15 residues. In DNA, the CDR3 is TGCGCCAGCAGCCACCCAGGGGGAACGACCTACGAGCAGTACTTC. This translates into CASSHPGGTTYEQYF.

The chain links TRBV28 to TRBJ1-3, with a possible D match to TRBD1 (6 bases). Trimming left V 2 bases short and J 4 bases short, with 15 bases between. The CDR3 runs 16 residues. Germline V gives CDR1 MDHEN, CDR2 SYDVKM. The CDR3 here is CASSLGGGLEGNTIYF. The CDR3 bases are TGTGCCAGCAGTTTAGGTGGGGGCTTGGAAGGAAACACCATATATTTT.

The rearrangement uses TRBV5-1 and TRBJ1-2; 7 bases fit TRBD1. Trimming removed 3 bases from V and 7 bases from J; junction bases left unmatched: 15. The CDR3 totals 16 residues. CDR1 SGHRS and CDR2 YFSETQ come from the germline V gene. The CDR3 nucleotides are TGCGCCAGCAGCTCGCGAGGGACAGCGATCTATGGTGGCTACACCTTC. The encoded protein is CASSSRGTAIYGGYTF.

The rearrangement links TRBV7-2 to TRBJ1-6; no reliable D call. Germline V gene data show CDR1 as SGHTA and CDR2 as FQGNSA. The CDR3 is made up of 15 amino acids. The ends were cut back, 11 bases at V and 7 bases at J, with 21 bases in the middle. CDR3 residues: CAERRAGLLNSPLHF. The CDR3 DNA reads TGTGCCGAAAGGCGGGCGGGCCTCCTAAATTCACCCCTCCACTTT.

The chain joins TRBV19 to TRBJ1-2; 7 bases align to TRBD1. V gave up 8 bases and J gave up 3 bases; unmatched junction bases: 9. The germline gives CDR1 LNHDA, CDR2 SQIVND (reference sequence). The CDR3 is made up of 14 amino acids. The DNA of the CDR3 is TGTGCCAGTGGAGAACGGACAGGAGACTATGGCTACACCTTC. This sequence encodes CASGERTGDYGYTF.

The gene calls are TRBV9 and TRBJ1-4; 8 nucleotides agree with TRBD1. CDR1 SGDLS and CDR2 YYNGEE come from the germline V gene. Germline trimming cut 3 bases from V and 12 bases from J; bases unmatched to any gene: 7. The CDR3 contains 13 residues. CDR3 protein: CASSGSDRDELFF. The CDR3 nucleotides are TGTGCCAGCAGCGGGTCGGACAGGGACGAACTGTTTTTT.

The V and J genes are TRBV5-1 and TRBJ2-1, with 7 positions matching TRBD2. The CDR3 extends over 15 amino acids. V lost 4 bases and J lost 3; bases outside the gene matches: 7. In germline, CDR1 is SGHRS, CDR2 YFSETQ. CDR3 region: CASSPQGGNYNEQFF. CDR3 in DNA: TGCGCCAGCAGCCCCCAGGGAGGGAACTACAATGAGCAGTTCTTC.

The chain is built from TRBV27 and TRBJ2-1; 7 positions agree with TRBD2. Germline CDR1 reads MNHEY; CDR2 reads SMNVEV (reference sequence). The CDR3 totals 13 residues. V shed 5 bases, J shed 8 bases, and the junction held 6 bases outside the gene matches. DNA for the CDR3: TGTGCCAGCAGTGTGGGGGGGGTTCATGAGCAGTTCTTC. Translation: CASSVGGVHEQFF.